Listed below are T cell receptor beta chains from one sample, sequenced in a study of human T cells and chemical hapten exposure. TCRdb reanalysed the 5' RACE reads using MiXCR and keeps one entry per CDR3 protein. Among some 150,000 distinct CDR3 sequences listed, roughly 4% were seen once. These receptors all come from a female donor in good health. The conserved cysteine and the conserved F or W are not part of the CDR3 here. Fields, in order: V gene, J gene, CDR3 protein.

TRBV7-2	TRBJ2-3	ASSVTQGADTQY
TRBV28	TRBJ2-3	ASSFRTSGEQY
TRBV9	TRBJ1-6	ASSVGQGNSPLH
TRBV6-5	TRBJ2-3	ASRHHDRDTQY
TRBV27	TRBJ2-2	ASSGGGGKNTGELF
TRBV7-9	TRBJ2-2	ASSLAYPADNTGELF
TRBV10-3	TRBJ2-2	AISLLVGQGSGELF
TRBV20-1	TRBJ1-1	SAGQGDTEAF
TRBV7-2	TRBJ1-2	ASSVDRAPNYGDT
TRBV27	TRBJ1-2	ASRVRDRGFYGYT
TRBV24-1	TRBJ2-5	ATDLGQVAQY
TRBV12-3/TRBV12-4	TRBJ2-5	ASSLAGRGRSQETQY
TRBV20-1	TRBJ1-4	SARDAAGRGEKLF
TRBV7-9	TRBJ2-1	ASSPEQGWDEQF
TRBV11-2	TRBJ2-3	ASSLIPTDTQY
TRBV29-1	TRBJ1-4	SVDVPAGEKLF
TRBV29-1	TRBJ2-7	SVGESGTGRPEQY
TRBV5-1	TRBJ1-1	ASSLVRNTEAF
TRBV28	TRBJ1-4	ASSLRTGEEKLF
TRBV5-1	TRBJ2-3	ASSLQGAGSDTQY